Below, 22 T cell receptor beta chains from the same sample are listed, as sequenced in a study of T cell repertoires in cytomegalovirus infection. TCRdb reprocessed the reads via MiXCR and lists one record per CDR3 protein. The sample includes roughly 140,000 distinct CDR3 sequences, roughly a quarter of them seen just once. The sample taken for sequencing was PBMCs. All receptors come from a human donor in good health (CMV status not recorded). Some clones in this sample may be carry-over from other donors' samples.

This clonotype was counted at least ten times. The gene calls are TRBV7-2 and TRBJ2-3; 7 bases agree with TRBD2. Looked up from germline, CDR1 is SGHTA and CDR2 is FQGNSA. This CDR3 is 15 amino acids long. V lost 5 bases to trimming and J lost 2 bases; unmatched junction nucleotides: 7. The CDR3 region has the DNA TGTGCCAGCAGCCTCGGGCTAGCGGACACAGATACGCAGTATTTT. Translated: CASSLGLADTDTQYF.

The V call is TRBV6-1, the J call TRBJ2-3; a weak D match, TRBD2 (6 bases). The germline V gene encodes CDR1 MNHNS and CDR2 SASEGT. V shed 6 bases and J shed 4 bases, with 20 bases lying between them. This CDR3 is 16 amino acids long. Here the CDR3 reads CASRVSHWGTSDTQYF. As DNA, the CDR3 is TGTGCCAGCAGGGTCAGTCATTGGGGGACTTCAGATACGCAGTATTTT.

A remark on this clonotype: A junction end diverges from the germline sequence, so it may reflect a read error. The chain is built from TRBV7-2 and TRBJ1-3, with D possibly TRBD1 on 5 matching bases. Germline CDR1 is SGHTA and CDR2 is FQGNSA. The CDR3 has 18 amino acids. Written as DNA, the CDR3 is TGTGCCAGCAGCGTAGTGGTGGCGGGGGGACTCTCTGGATACACCATATATTTT. It translates to CASSVVVAGGLSGYTIYF.

The rearrangement joins TRBV15 to TRBJ2-2; tentatively, D is TRBD1 (5 bases). CDR3 length equals 15 residues. Trimming pared 0 bases from V and 4 bases from J, leaving 9 bases between. The germline V gene has CDR1 LNHNV and CDR2 YYDKDF (reference sequence). The CDR3 DNA sequence: TGTGCCACCAGCAGAGACCGACAGCCCACCGGGGAGCTGTTTTTT. It codes for CATSRDRQPTGELFF.

This chain joins TRBV19 and TRBJ1-2; TRBD1 matches 9 bases. The CDR3 is made up of 14 amino acids. Germline values: CDR1 LNHDA, CDR2 SQIVND (reference sequence). The ends lost 7 bases at V and 4 bases at J; junction bases unmatched: 7. The CDR3 region has the DNA TGTGCCAGTAACAACAGGGGGCCCTCCTATGGCTACACCTTC. Encoded protein: CASNNRGPSYGYTF.

The chain links TRBV2 to TRBJ1-6; D is undetermined. CDR3 length equals 16 residues. From germline, CDR1 is SNHLY and CDR2 FYNNEI. V lost 6 bases and J lost 0, with 12 bases in between. CDR3 nucleotides: TGTGCCAGCAGGACCGAAGGAAGCTCCTATAATTCACCCCTCCACTTT. Its translation is CASRTEGSSYNSPLHF.

This sequence joins TRBV28 and TRBJ2-3, with D uncertain. V was pared by 5 bases and J by 4 bases, with 10 bases between. The germline V gene encodes CDR1 MDHEN and CDR2 SYDVKM. The CDR3 loop spans 13 amino acids. CDR3 loop: CASSAPPSDTQYF. CDR3 bases: TGTGCCAGCAGTGCACCCCCGTCAGATACGCAGTATTTT.

The chain employs TRBV10-3 and TRBJ2-7; the D is unclear. Per the germline V gene, CDR1 is ENHRY and CDR2 is SYGVKD. V was trimmed by 0 bases and J by 6 bases, leaving 12 bases between them. The CDR3 covers 14 residues. CDR3 loop: CAISESGVSSEQYF. The CDR3 DNA follows: TGTGCCATCAGTGAGTCCGGAGTTAGTAGCGAGCAGTACTTC.

The sample holds a few counts of this clonotype. The chain employs TRBV2 and TRBJ2-7, with 12 bases identical to TRBD2. V was clipped by 1 base and J by 6 bases; unmatched bases: 4. Germline-derived CDR1 and CDR2 are SNHLY and FYNNEI. CDR3 length: 15 residues. The CDR3 sequence: CASSEGLAGESEQYF. DNA of the CDR3: TGTGCCAGCAGTGAAGGACTAGCGGGAGAATCCGAGCAGTACTTC.

The chain employs TRBV6-2 or TRBV6-3 and TRBJ2-7; 10 nucleotides line up with TRBD2. The CDR3 runs 19 residues. The germline gives CDR1 MNHEY, CDR2 SVGEGT. Trimming removed 4 bases from V and 2 bases from J; junction bases left unmatched: 17. CDR3 amino acids: CASSLATNPPSGRAYEQYF. CDR3 in DNA: TGTGCCAGCAGTTTAGCCACCAACCCCCCCAGCGGGAGGGCCTACGAGCAGTACTTC.

The table lists this clonotype with many counts. The gene calls are TRBV28 and TRBJ1-2; no clear D. The CDR3 sequence is 13 residues long. The V gene's germline CDR1 is MDHEN and CDR2 SYDVKM. Trimming removed 8 bases from V and 0 bases from J, with 10 bases in between. The CDR3: CASGRLTNYGYTF. Written as DNA, the CDR3 is TGTGCCAGCGGCAGGTTGACTAACTATGGCTACACCTTC.

The gene calls are TRBV5-4 and TRBJ1-1, with TRBD1 matching 8 bases. The CDR3 consists of 13 residues. V was clipped by 0 bases and J by 7 bases; unmatched bases: 2. In germline, CDR1 is SGHNT, CDR2 YYREEE (reference sequence). CDR3 DNA sequence: TGTGCCAGCAGCTTGGCAGGGGGCGGTGAAGCTTTCTTT. Protein product: CASSLAGGGEAFF.

There are many counts of this clonotype. The junction differs from germline at one of its ends, possibly a read error. The genes are TRBV7-2 and TRBJ2-3; D unresolved. From germline, CDR1 is SGHTA and CDR2 FQGNSA. The CDR3 extends over 14 amino acids. The CDR3, as DNA: TGTGCCAGCAGCTTAGCGAAGACTTTCAATGGCGCAACGTTT. Its translation: CASSLAKTFNGATF. The full variable domain, with the rest looked up from reference TRBV7-2 and TRBJ2-3, is GAGVSQSPSNKVTEKGKDVELRCDPISGHTALYWYRQSLGQGLEFLIYFQGNSAPDKSGLPSDRFSAERTGGSVSTLTIQRTQQEDSAVYLCASSLAKTFNGATFGPGTRLTVL.

V and J are TRBV19 and TRBJ1-2; D may be TRBD1 (5 bases). V lost 7 bases and J 8 bases, leaving 20 bases between the germline ends. CDR1 is LNHDA, CDR2 SQIVND, per germline (reference sequence). CDR3 size: 14 residues. The CDR3 bases are TGTGCCAGTACCACCAGCGCGACATGGGACGGCTACACCTTC. Translated: CASTTSATWDGYTF.

The chain recombines TRBV12-5 with TRBJ2-5; 7 bases are a match to TRBD1. The length of the CDR3 is 17 residues. V lost 6 bases, J lost 2 bases, and 15 bases stayed unmatched. Germline loops: CDR1 LGHNT, CDR2 FRNRAP. As DNA, the CDR3 is TGTGCTAGTGGGGTTGCAGGTGCTGTGGGACAGCAAGAGACCCAGTACTTC. Protein: CASGVAGAVGQQETQYF.

V and J are TRBV7-8 and TRBJ2-1; no clear D gene. Trimming took off 6 bases at V and 9 bases at J, with 21 bases between the two ends. Germline CDR1 SGHVS, CDR2 FQNEAQ. The CDR3 extends over 15 amino acids. CDR3: CASSYNQPLLSEQFF. The CDR3 DNA is TGTGCCAGCAGTTATAATCAACCACTCCTGAGTGAGCAGTTCTTC. Full variable domain (rest looked up from reference TRBV7-8 and TRBJ2-1): GAGVSQSPRYKVAKRGQDVALRCDPISGHVSLFWYQQALGQGPEFLTYFQNEAQLDKSGLPSDRFFAERPEGSVSTLKIQRTQQEDSAVYLCASSYNQPLLSEQFFGPGTRLTVL.

This clonotype has at least ten counts. The chain recombines TRBV7-9 with TRBJ2-7; D gene unclear. This CDR3 has 12 amino acids. Trimming pared 1 base from V and 4 bases from J, leaving 5 bases between. CDR1 and CDR2 (germline): SEHNR, FQNEAQ (reference sequence). For the CDR3, the DNA is TGTGCCAGCAGCTTAGGGTCTTACGAGCAGTACTTC. Translated, it gives CASSLGSYEQYF.

V is TRBV20-1 and J is TRBJ1-2, with 7 bases lining up with TRBD1. This CDR3 comprises 14 residues. Per germline, CDR1 DFQATT and CDR2 SNEGSKA (reference sequence). The J segment lost 4 bases and the V segment lost 4 bases, leaving 9 bases of the junction unmatched. The CDR3 DNA sequence: TGCAGTGCTACTCCAATACAGGGGAGCTATGGCTACACCTTC. This encodes CSATPIQGSYGYTF.

The V and J genes are TRBV5-4 and TRBJ2-7; 7 bases align to TRBD2. Germline V gene lookup returns CDR1 SGHNT and CDR2 YYREEE (reference sequence). The CDR3 contains 15 residues. The J segment lost 2 bases and the V segment lost 0 bases, leaving 5 bases of the junction unmatched. For the CDR3, the DNA is TGTGCCAGCAGCTTGGGGGGGGGACGGACCTACGAGCAGTACTTC. It translates to CASSLGGGRTYEQYF.

In DNA, the CDR3 is TGTGCCAGCAGTGAAATGGGGGGTCAGCCCCAGCATTTT. Translating gives CASSEMGGQPQHF. The chain links TRBV2 to TRBJ1-5, with D possibly being TRBD1 (5 bases). The CDR3 runs 13 residues. Germline V gene data show CDR1 as SNHLY and CDR2 as FYNNEI. The V gene lost 2 bases and the J gene lost 6 bases, with 8 bases spanning the gap.

The chain couples TRBV7-6 to TRBJ2-1, with unresolved D. CDR1 and CDR2 (germline): SGHVS, FNYEAQ. CDR3 size: 14 residues. V was trimmed by 5 bases and J by 7 bases, leaving 15 bases between them. The CDR3 DNA reads TGTGCCAGCAGCCCCCCCGAGACAAGGAATGAGCAGTTCTTC. It translates to CASSPPETRNEQFF.

This clonotype has more than one count but fewer than ten. The CDR3 spells CASSLGVKGTEAFF. CDR3 nucleotides: TGTGCCAGCAGTTTGGGGGTAAAGGGGACTGAAGCTTTCTTT. The chain has TRBV28 and TRBJ1-1, with a possible D match to TRBD1 (5 bases). Germline lookup yields CDR1 MDHEN and CDR2 SYDVKM. V lost 3 bases and J lost 5, with 13 bases in between. This CDR3 region has 14 residues. Full variable domain (outside the CDR3, taken from reference TRBV28 and TRBJ1-1): DVKVTQSSRYLVKRTGEKVFLECVQDMDHENMFWYRQDPGLGLRLIYFSYDVKMKEKGDIPEGYSVSREKKERFSLILESASTNQTSMYLCASSLGVKGTEAFFGQGTRLTVV.